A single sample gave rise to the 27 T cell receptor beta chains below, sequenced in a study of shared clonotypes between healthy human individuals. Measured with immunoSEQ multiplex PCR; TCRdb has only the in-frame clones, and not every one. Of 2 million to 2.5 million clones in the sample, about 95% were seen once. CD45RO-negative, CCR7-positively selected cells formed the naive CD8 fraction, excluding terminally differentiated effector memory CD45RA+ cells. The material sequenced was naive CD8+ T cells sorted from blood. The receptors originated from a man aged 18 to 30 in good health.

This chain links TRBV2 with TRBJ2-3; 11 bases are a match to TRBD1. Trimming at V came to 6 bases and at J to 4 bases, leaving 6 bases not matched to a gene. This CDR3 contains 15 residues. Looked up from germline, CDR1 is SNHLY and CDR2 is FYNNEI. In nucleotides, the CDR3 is TGTGCCAGCAGACCGGGACAGGGGGGCTCAGATACGCAGTATTTT. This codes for CASRPGQGGSDTQYF.

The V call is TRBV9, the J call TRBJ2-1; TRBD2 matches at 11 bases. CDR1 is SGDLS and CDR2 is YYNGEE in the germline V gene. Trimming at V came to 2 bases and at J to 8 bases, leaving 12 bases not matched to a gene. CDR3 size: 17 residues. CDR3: CASSVWGTSGSYDEQFF. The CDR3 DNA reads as TGTGCCAGCAGCGTGTGGGGCACTAGCGGGAGTTACGATGAGCAGTTCTTC. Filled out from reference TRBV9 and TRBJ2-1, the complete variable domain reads DSGVTQTPKHLITATGQRVTLRCSPRSGDLSVYWYQQSLDQGLQFLIQYYNGEERAKGNILERFSAQQFPDLHSELNLSSLELGDSALYFCASSVWGTSGSYDEQFFGPGTRLTVL.

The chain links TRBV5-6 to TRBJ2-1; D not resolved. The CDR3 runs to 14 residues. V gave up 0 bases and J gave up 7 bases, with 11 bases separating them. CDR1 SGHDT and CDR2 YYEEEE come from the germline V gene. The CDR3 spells CASSLGAGFNEQFF. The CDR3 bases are TGTGCCAGCAGCTTGGGGGCAGGTTTTAATGAGCAGTTCTTC.

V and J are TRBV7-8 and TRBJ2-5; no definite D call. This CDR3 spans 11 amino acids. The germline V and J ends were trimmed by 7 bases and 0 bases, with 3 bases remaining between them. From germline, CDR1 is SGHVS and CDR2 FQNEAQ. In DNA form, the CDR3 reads TGTGCCAGCAACGACCAAGAGACCCAGTACTTC. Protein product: CASNDQETQYF.

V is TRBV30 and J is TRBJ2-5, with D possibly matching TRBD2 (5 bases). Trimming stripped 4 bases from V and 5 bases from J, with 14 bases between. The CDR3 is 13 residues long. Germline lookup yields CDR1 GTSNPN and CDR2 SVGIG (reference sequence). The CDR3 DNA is TGTGCCTGGAACCGGGATTCTCTGGAGACCCAGTACTTC. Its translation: CAWNRDSLETQYF.

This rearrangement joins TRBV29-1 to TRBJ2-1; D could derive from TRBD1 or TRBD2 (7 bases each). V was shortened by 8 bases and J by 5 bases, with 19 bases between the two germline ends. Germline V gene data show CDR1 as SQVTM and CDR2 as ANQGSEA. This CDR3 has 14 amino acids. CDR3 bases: TGCAGCTCAAGAGCGGGGACAGAGAACAATGAGCAGTTCTTC. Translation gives CSSRAGTENNEQFF.

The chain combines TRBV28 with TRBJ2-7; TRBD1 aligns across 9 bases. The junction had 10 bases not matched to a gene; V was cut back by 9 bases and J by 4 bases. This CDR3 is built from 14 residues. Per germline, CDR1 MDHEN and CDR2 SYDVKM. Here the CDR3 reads CASTVGTGSYEQYF. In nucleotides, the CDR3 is TGTGCCAGTACCGTAGGGACAGGGTCATACGAGCAGTACTTC. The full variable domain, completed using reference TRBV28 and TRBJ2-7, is DVKVTQSSRYLVKRTGEKVFLECVQDMDHENMFWYRQDPGLGLRLIYFSYDVKMKEKGDIPEGYSVSREKKERFSLILESASTNQTSMYLCASTVGTGSYEQYFGPGTRLTVT.

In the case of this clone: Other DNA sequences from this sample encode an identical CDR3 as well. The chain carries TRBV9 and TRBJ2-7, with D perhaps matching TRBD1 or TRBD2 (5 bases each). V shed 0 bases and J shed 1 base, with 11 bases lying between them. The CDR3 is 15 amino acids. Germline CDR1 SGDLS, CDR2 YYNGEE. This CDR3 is CASSVAPGGSYEQYF. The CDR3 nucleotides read TGTGCCAGCAGCGTAGCTCCTGGGGGATCCTACGAGCAGTACTTC.

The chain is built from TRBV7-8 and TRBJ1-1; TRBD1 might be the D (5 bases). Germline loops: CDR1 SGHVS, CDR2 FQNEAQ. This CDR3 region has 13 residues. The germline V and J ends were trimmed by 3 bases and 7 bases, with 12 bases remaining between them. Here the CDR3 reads CASSFLQGGEAFF. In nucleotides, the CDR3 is TGTGCCAGCAGCTTTCTCCAGGGTGGTGAAGCTTTCTTT. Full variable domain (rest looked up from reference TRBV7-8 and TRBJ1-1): GAGVSQSPRYKVAKRGQDVALRCDPISGHVSLFWYQQALGQGPEFLTYFQNEAQLDKSGLPSDRFFAERPEGSVSTLKIQRTQQEDSAVYLCASSFLQGGEAFFGQGTRLTVV.

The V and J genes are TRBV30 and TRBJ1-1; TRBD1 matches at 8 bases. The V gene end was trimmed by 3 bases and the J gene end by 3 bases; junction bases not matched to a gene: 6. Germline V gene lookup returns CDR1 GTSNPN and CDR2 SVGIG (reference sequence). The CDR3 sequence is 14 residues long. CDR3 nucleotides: TGTGCCTGGAGCTGGACAGGGTTTGACACTGAAGCTTTCTTT. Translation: CAWSWTGFDTEAFF.

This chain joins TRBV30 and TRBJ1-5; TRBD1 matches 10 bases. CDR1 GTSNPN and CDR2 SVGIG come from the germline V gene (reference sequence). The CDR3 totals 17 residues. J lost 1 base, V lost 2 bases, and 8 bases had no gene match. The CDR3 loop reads CAWSPGQGRPSNQPQHF. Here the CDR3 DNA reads TGTGCCTGGAGTCCGGGACAGGGGCGGCCCAGCAATCAGCCCCAGCATTTT. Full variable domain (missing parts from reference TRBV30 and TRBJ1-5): SQTIHQWPATLVQPVGSPLSLECTVEGTSNPNLYWYRQAAGRGLQLLFYSVGIGQISSEVPQNLSASRPQDRQFILSSKKLLLSDSGFYLCAWSPGQGRPSNQPQHFGDGTRLSIL.

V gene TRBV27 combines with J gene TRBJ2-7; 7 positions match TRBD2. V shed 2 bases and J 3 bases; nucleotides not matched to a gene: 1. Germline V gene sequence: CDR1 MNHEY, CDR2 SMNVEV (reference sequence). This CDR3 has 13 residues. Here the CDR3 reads CASSLQRDYEQYF. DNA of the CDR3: TGTGCCAGCAGTTTACAGCGGGACTACGAGCAGTACTTC.

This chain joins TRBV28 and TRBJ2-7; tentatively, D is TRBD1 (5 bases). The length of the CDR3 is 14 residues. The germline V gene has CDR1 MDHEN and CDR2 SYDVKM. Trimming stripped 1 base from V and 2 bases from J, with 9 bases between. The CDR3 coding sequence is TGTGCCAGCAGTTTATTGGGGCTGACCTACGAGCAGTACTTC. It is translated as CASSLLGLTYEQYF.

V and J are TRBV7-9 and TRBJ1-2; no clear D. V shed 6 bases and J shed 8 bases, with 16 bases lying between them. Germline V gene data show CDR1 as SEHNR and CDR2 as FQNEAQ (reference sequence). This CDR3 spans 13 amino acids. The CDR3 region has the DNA TGTGCCAGCAGACCGGACGGTCCCTGGGGCTACACCTTC. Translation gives CASRPDGPWGYTF.

CDR3 in amino acids: CASSLVGDLGYTF. The CDR3 nucleotides are TGTGCCAGCAGCTTAGTCGGGGATCTTGGCTACACCTTC. The chain combines TRBV7-2 with TRBJ1-2, with no clear D. This CDR3 has 13 amino acids. Germline assignment: CDR1 SGHTA and CDR2 FQGNSA. V shed 1 base and J shed 7 bases, with 10 bases lying between them.

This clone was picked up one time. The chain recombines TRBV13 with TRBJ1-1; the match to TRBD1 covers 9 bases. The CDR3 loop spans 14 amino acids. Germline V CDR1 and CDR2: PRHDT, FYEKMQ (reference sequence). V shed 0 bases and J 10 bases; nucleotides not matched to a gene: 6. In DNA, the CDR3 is TGTGCCAGCAGCTTAGGGCCTAACAGGGGGCCAGCTTTCTTT. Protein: CASSLGPNRGPAFF. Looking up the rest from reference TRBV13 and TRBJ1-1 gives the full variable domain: AAGVIQSPRHLIKEKRETATLKCYPIPRHDTVYWYQQGPGQDPQFLISFYEKMQSDKGSIPDRFSAQQFSDYHSELNMSSLELGDSALYFCASSLGPNRGPAFFGQGTRLTVV.

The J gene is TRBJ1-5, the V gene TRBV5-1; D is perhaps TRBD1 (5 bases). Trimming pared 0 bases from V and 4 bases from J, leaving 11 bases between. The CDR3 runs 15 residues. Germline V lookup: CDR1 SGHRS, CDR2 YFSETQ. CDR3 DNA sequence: TGCGCCAGCAGCTTGGTTGACAGCCTAAATCAGCCCCAGCATTTT. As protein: CASSLVDSLNQPQHF.

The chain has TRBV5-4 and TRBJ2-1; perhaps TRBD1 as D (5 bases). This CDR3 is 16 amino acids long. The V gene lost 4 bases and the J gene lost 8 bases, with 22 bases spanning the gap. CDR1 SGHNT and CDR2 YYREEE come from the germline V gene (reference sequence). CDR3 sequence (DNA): TGTGCCAGCAGCCGCCTAGGATTAGGGGTGGATTATGAGCAGTTCTTC. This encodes CASSRLGLGVDYEQFF. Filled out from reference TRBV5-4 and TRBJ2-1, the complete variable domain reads ETGVTQSPTHLIKTRGQQVTLRCSSQSGHNTVSWYQQALGQGPQFIFQYYREEENGRGNFPPRFSGLQFPNYSSELNVNALELDDSALYLCASSRLGLGVDYEQFFGPGTRLTVL.

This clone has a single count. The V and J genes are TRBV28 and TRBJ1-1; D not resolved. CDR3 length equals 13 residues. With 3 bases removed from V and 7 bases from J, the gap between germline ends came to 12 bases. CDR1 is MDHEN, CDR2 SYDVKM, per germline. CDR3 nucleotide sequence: TGTGCCAGCAGTTTCATTGGTTATGGTGAAGCTTTCTTT. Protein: CASSFIGYGEAFF.

CDR3 in DNA: TGTGCCAGCAGCTCAGAGACAGGGATCCACCCCTCCTACGAGCAGTACTTC. It encodes CASSSETGIHPSYEQYF. The chain is built from TRBV7-9 and TRBJ2-7; 7 nucleotides match TRBD1. Germline-derived CDR1 and CDR2 are SEHNR and FQNEAQ (reference sequence). This CDR3 has 17 amino acids. V lost 4 bases to trimming and J lost 0 bases; unmatched junction nucleotides: 12. Combining the CDR3 with reference TRBV7-9 and TRBJ2-7 gives the whole variable domain DTGVSQNPRHKITKRGQNVTFRCDPISEHNRLYWYRQTLGQGPEFLTYFQNEAQLEKSRLLSDRFSAERPKGSFSTLEIQRTEQGDSAMYLCASSSETGIHPSYEQYFGPGTRLTVT.

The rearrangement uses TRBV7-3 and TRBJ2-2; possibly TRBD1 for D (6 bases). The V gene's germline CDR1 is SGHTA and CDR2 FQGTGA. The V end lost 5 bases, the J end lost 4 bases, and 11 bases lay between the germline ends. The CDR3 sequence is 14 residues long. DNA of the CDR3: TGTGCCAGCAGCGCTACAGGGAGCACCGGGGAGCTGTTTTTT. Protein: CASSATGSTGELFF.

In DNA form, the CDR3 reads TGTGCCAGCTCTCTTAGGTCTAACAGCCCGGGAGATACGCAGTATTTT. Translation: CASSLRSNSPGDTQYF. The J gene is TRBJ2-3, the V gene TRBV6-6, with D unresolved. Germline CDR1 is MNHNY and CDR2 is SVGAGI (reference sequence). Trimming cost V 8 bases and J 5 bases, with 23 bases left between them. The CDR3 totals 16 residues.

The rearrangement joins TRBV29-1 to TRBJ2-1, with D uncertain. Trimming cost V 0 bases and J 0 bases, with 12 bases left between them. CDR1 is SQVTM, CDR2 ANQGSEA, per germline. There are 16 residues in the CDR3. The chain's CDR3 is CSVEDRRASSYNEQFF. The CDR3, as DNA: TGCAGCGTTGAAGATCGAAGGGCCTCCTCCTACAATGAGCAGTTCTTC.

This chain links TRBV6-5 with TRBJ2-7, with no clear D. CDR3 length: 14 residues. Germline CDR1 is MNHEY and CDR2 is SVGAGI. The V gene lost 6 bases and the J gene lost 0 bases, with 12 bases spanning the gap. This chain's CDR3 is CASRPRGASYEQYF. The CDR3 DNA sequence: TGTGCCAGCAGACCCCGTGGAGCCTCCTACGAGCAGTACTTC.

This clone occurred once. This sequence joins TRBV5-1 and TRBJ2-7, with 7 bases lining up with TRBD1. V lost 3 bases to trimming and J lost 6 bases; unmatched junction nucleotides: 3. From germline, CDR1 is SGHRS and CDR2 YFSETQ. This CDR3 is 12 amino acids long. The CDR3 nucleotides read TGCGCCAGCAGCTCCGGGACAGTCGAGCAGTACTTC. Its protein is CASSSGTVEQYF.

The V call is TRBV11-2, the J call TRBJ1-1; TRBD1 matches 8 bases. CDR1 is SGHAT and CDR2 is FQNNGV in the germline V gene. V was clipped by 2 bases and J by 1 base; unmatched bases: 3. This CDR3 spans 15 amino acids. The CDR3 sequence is CASSLQGARNTEAFF. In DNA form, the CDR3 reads TGTGCCAGCAGCTTACAGGGGGCGCGGAACACTGAAGCTTTCTTT.

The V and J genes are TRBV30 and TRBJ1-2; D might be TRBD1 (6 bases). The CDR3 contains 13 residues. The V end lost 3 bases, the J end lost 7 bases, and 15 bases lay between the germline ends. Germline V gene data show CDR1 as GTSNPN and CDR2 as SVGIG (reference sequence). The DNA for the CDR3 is TGTGCCTGGAGCGCACAGGGATTCGCTGGCTACACCTTC. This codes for CAWSAQGFAGYTF.